The entry that follows covers one T cell receptor beta chain sequence. The record originates from a study of T cell changes during pregnancy in multiple sclerosis. Germline assignment: CDR1 PRHDT and CDR2 FYEKMQ (reference sequence). J gave up 3 bases and V 5 bases, and 8 bases lay outside the gene matches. This CDR3 has 15 amino acids. Profiling relied on immunoSEQ multiplex PCR, and the TCRdb table lists in-frame clones only, not all of them. The sample has around 37,000 clones, 91% seen once. The starting material was CD8+ T cells from peripheral blood mononuclear cells, obtained in the second trimester of pregnancy. This clonotype was sampled from a female donor with multiple sclerosis, enrolled in a pregnancy study. V and J are TRBV13 and TRBJ1-1, with 8 nucleotides matching TRBD1. This CDR3 reads CASSLQGVGYTEAFF. The CDR3, as DNA: TGTGCCAGCAGCCTACAGGGGGTGGGGTACACTGAAGCTTTCTTT.